This entry is about one T cell receptor beta chain. What it binds is unknown. The data derive from a study of human thymus T cells. Findings of the study overall: Thymic as well as blood repertoires seemed to favor certain V and J genes unevenly.

The table came from immunoSEQ multiplex PCR; TCRdb's copy has only in-frame clones and leaves some out. Of around 44,000 clones in the sample, approximately 93% were seen once. Germline loops: CDR1 SGHTA, CDR2 FQGNSA. Trimming took 1 base from V and 1 from J; bases not matched to a gene: 6. The CDR3 consists of 17 residues. Donor material was obtained from healthy Finnish infants undergoing corrective surgery for congenital heart defects. Half of the eight donors gave about 0.45-1 mL blood during surgery. No fixed cell number was used; all available blood leukocytes supplied DNA. The genes are TRBV7-2 and TRBJ2-5; 10 nucleotides match TRBD2. This sequence was found in a boy younger than two with a congenital heart defect but otherwise immunologically healthy. Specimen: blood. DNA of the CDR3: TGTGCCAGCAGCTTAGTGAGACTAGCGGGTGTCCAAGAGACCCAGTACTTC. Protein sequence: CASSLVRLAGVQETQYF. Complete variable domain (other parts from reference TRBV7-2 and TRBJ2-5): GAGVSQSPSNKVTEKGKDVELRCDPISGHTALYWYRQSLGQGLEFLIYFQGNSAPDKSGLPSDRFSAERTGGSVSTLTIQRTQQEDSAVYLCASSLVRLAGVQETQYFGPGTRLLVL.